Given below is one T cell receptor (beta chain) in context. Antigen: not known. The CDR3 spans 16 residues. With V trimmed by 0 bases and J by 5 bases, 6 bases remained unmatched. CDR1 and CDR2 (germline): LNHDA, SQIVND (reference sequence). This sample is drawn from a study of human thymus T cells. Generated by immunoSEQ multiplex PCR, the TCRdb table keeps only in-frame clones and is missing some. This repertoire shows around 45,000 clones, 95% found once; its top ten account for approximately 0.15%. Study outcomes and limitations: Gene usage (both V and J) appeared biased in thymic and blood repertoires.

The chain employs TRBV19 and TRBJ2-3; 9 bases are a match to TRBD2. Sequencing was performed on blood. The TCR was taken from a girl in the first two years of life with a congenital heart defect but otherwise immunologically healthy. In DNA, the CDR3 is TGTGCCAGTAGTATAGACCGCGGGAGGGCGGGAGATACGCAGTATTTT. Amino acids: CASSIDRGRAGDTQYF.